The 30 T cell receptor beta chains presented below share a single source sample, sequenced in a study of T cell repertoires in cytomegalovirus infection. TCRdb re-derived calls from the reads in MiXCR, one entry per CDR3 protein. The sample includes some 800,000 distinct CDR3 sequences, 32% seen only once; the top ten take 9.5% to 15%. Their cognate antigens are unknown. The sample in question was cultured CD8+ T cells from PBMCs, obtained from culture after CMV antigen stimulation. All receptors derive from a human donor in good health (CMV status not recorded). Some clones in this sample may be carry-over from other donors' samples.

This clonotype was seen a few times. The chain couples TRBV7-9 to TRBJ1-2; 9 bases line up with TRBD1. The V segment lost 6 bases and the J segment 6 bases; nucleotides outside the gene matches: 5. Germline CDR1 and CDR2: SEHNR and FQNEAQ (reference sequence). The CDR3 length is 13 residues. In DNA form, the CDR3 reads TGTGCCAGCAGGGGGGACAGGGACGATGGCTACACCTTC. Its protein is CASRGDRDDGYTF.

This clonotype has just a few counts. The chain has TRBV5-1 and TRBJ2-2; 11 nucleotides line up with TRBD1. Germline assignment: CDR1 SGHRS and CDR2 YFSETQ. CDR3 length: 17 residues. V shed 3 bases, J shed 0 bases, and the junction held 4 bases outside the gene matches. The CDR3 DNA sequence: TGCGCCAGCAGCTCCCCGGGACAGGGGGCGAACACCGGGGAGCTGTTTTTT. Its translation is CASSSPGQGANTGELFF.

The chain has TRBV7-6 and TRBJ1-6, with TRBD1 matching over 7 bases. V was clipped by 5 bases and J by 5 bases; unmatched bases: 3. This CDR3 is 14 amino acids long. CDR1 is SGHVS and CDR2 is FNYEAQ in the germline V gene. The CDR3, as DNA: TGTGCCAGCAGCCCGGGACAGAATAATTCACCCCTCCACTTT. Translating it yields CASSPGQNNSPLHF.

This clonotype has more than one count but fewer than ten. The J gene is TRBJ2-3, the V gene TRBV2; D gene uncertain. V lost 6 bases, J lost 0 bases, and 13 bases lay in between. CDR3 length equals 15 residues. Germline CDR1 is SNHLY and CDR2 is FYNNEI. The CDR3 nucleotides are TGTGCCAGCAGGGCCATGACCGCTAGCACAGATACGCAGTATTTT. Its translation is CASRAMTASTDTQYF.

This clonotype occurred a few times. J is TRBJ2-1 and V is TRBV7-9, with 7 bases identical to TRBD1. V shed 5 bases, J shed 6 bases, and the junction held 13 bases outside the gene matches. Germline V CDR1 and CDR2: SEHNR, FQNEAQ (reference sequence). The CDR3 covers 16 residues. The CDR3, as DNA: TGTGCCAGCAGCCGCTCGACAGGGAAGGGGCCCAATGAGCAGTTCTTC. This gives the protein CASSRSTGKGPNEQFF.

The J gene is TRBJ2-5, the V gene TRBV28, with D possibly TRBD1 on 6 matching bases. V lost 6 bases to trimming and J lost 6 bases, with 23 bases between them. CDR3 length: 16 amino acids. Germline-derived CDR1 and CDR2 are MDHEN and SYDVKM. The CDR3 loop reads CASRLPTGPAEQTQYF. The DNA of the CDR3 is TGTGCCAGCAGACTTCCCACAGGGCCCGCGGAACAGACCCAGTACTTC.

This clonotype was detected only a few times. The chain combines TRBV7-6 with TRBJ1-4; 10 bases agree with TRBD1. Looked up from germline, CDR1 is SGHVS and CDR2 is FNYEAQ. The CDR3 has 12 residues. J gave up 8 bases and V 8 bases, and 2 bases lay outside the gene matches. The CDR3: CASGDRGEKLFF. CDR3 nucleotides: TGTGCCAGCGGGGACAGGGGAGAAAAACTGTTTTTT.

This clonotype occurred a few times. The V call is TRBV12-3 or TRBV12-4, the J call TRBJ1-2; 7 bases map to TRBD1. The V gene end was trimmed by 6 bases and the J gene end by 2 bases; junction bases not matched to a gene: 6. This CDR3 is 14 amino acids long. DNA for the CDR3: TGTGCCAGCAGCGACAGGGCGCCAAACTATGGCTACACCTTC. This translates into CASSDRAPNYGYTF.

This clonotype has a count of ten or more. The chain links TRBV7-6 to TRBJ2-7; D is undetermined. The CDR3 extends over 15 amino acids. V was clipped by 2 bases and J by 6 bases, with 17 bases between them. Germline CDR1 and CDR2: SGHVS and FNYEAQ. The CDR3 DNA reads TGTGCCAGCAGCTTATATCTCGGCCCAAACTCCGAGCAGTACTTC. Translating gives CASSLYLGPNSEQYF.

This clonotype has a handful of counts. This chain connects TRBV5-6 to TRBJ2-7, with D uncertain. CDR3 length: 12 residues. Germline CDR1 reads SGHDT; CDR2 reads YYEEEE. The ends were cut back, 0 bases at V and 7 bases at J, with 8 bases in the middle. The CDR3 region has the DNA TGTGCCAGCAGCTTGGACGAGAGGGAGCAGTACTTC. It is translated as CASSLDEREQYF.

This clonotype was observed at least ten times. The chain combines TRBV7-9 with TRBJ2-3; perhaps TRBD2 as D (5 bases). The CDR3 length is 13 residues. Germline loops: CDR1 SEHNR, CDR2 FQNEAQ (reference sequence). V lost 2 bases, J lost 6 bases, and 9 bases lay in between. This CDR3 reads CASSLLARDTQYF. The CDR3 nucleotides read TGTGCCAGCAGCTTACTAGCCCGGGATACGCAGTATTTT.

This clonotype was detected only a few times. The chain links TRBV24-1 to TRBJ2-2; 7 positions match TRBD2. J lost 3 bases, V lost 6 bases, and 6 bases had no gene match. This CDR3 is 15 amino acids long. Germline V gene lookup returns CDR1 KGHDR and CDR2 SFDVKD. The CDR3 loop is CATSRRDYYTGELFF. In DNA form, the CDR3 reads TGTGCCACCAGTCGCCGGGACTACTACACCGGGGAGCTGTTTTTT.

The chain is built from TRBV11-2 and TRBJ1-5, with TRBD1 as a possible D gene (5 bases). V was pared by 4 bases and J by 5 bases, with 9 bases between. CDR3 size: 13 residues. Germline V lookup: CDR1 SGHAT, CDR2 FQNNGV. This CDR3 is CASSSGRYQPQHF. In DNA, the CDR3 is TGTGCCAGCAGCTCAGGGAGGTATCAGCCCCAGCATTTT.

The J gene is TRBJ1-2, the V gene TRBV7-9; D unclear. From germline, CDR1 is SEHNR and CDR2 FQNEAQ (reference sequence). Between the trimmed V and J ends, which lost 5 bases and 4 bases, there was a span of 17 bases. This CDR3 comprises 15 residues. The CDR3 DNA reads TGTGCCAGCAGCCCTGTCCCAGGTCGGAGCTATGGCTACACCTTC. Translation: CASSPVPGRSYGYTF.

Concerning this clonotype: This may come from a read error, since a much larger clone is one base off. The chain joins TRBV7-6 to TRBJ2-3; maybe TRBD2 (5 bases). V lost 7 bases, J lost 3 bases, and 11 bases lay in between. There are 13 residues in the CDR3. CDR1 is SGHVS, CDR2 FNYEAQ, per germline. The CDR3 nucleotides read TGTGCCAGCAACGGTCGACTAACAGATACGCAGTATTTT. This encodes CASNGRLTDTQYF.

On this clonotype itself: Just one base apart from a much larger clone, this may be a read error. The conserved final phenylalanine or tryptophan is absent from the CDR3, which likely points to a read error. The V call is TRBV12-3 or TRBV12-4, the J call TRBJ2-1; D is possibly TRBD2 (6 bases). This CDR3 is built from 14 residues. With 7 bases removed from V and 7 bases from J, the gap between germline ends came to 17 bases. CDR3 nucleotides: TGTGCCAGCACCCCCGGCGGAGGGGTGAATGAGCAGTTCTTG. Its protein is CASTPGGGVNEQFL.

The chain has TRBV15 and TRBJ2-1; D gene ambiguous. The CDR3 runs to 14 residues. Trimming took 0 bases from V and 7 from J, leaving 10 bases between them. Germline CDR1 and CDR2: LNHNV and YYDKDF (reference sequence). CDR3 residues: CATSRDWGGNEQFF. The CDR3 DNA reads as TGTGCCACCAGCAGAGATTGGGGTGGGAATGAGCAGTTCTTC.

The J gene is TRBJ2-7, the V gene TRBV6-2 or TRBV6-3; 9 bases fit TRBD1. With V trimmed by 4 bases and J by 3 bases, 1 base remained unmatched. The length of the CDR3 is 13 residues. Germline V CDR1 and CDR2: MNHEY, SVGEGT. CDR3 bases: TGTGCCAGCAGTTGGGACAGGGACTACGAGCAGTACGTC. It translates to CASSWDRDYEQYV.

The chain has TRBV27 and TRBJ1-6, with D perhaps TRBD1 (6 bases). Trimming pared 5 bases from V and 8 bases from J, leaving 13 bases between. Germline V lookup: CDR1 MNHEY, CDR2 SMNVEV (reference sequence). There are 14 residues in the CDR3. The CDR3 here is CASSRNRVDSPLHF. In DNA form, the CDR3 reads TGTGCCAGCAGTAGAAACAGGGTGGATTCACCCCTCCACTTT.

This clonotype has at least ten counts. The chain employs TRBV7-2 and TRBJ1-1, with 8 bases fitting TRBD1. Looked up from germline, CDR1 is SGHTA and CDR2 is FQGNSA. This CDR3 spans 15 amino acids. V lost 0 bases and J lost 3; bases outside the gene matches: 3. The CDR3 DNA reads as TGTGCCAGCAGCTTAGCCGGGACAGGTTACACTGAAGCTTTCTTT. Residues: CASSLAGTGYTEAFF.

This clonotype was counted between two and nine times. CDR3 coding DNA: TGTGCCAGCAGTTACGGGACGGCCAGCTCCTACAATGAGCAGTTCTTC. Residues: CASSYGTASSYNEQFF. The chain links TRBV6-5 to TRBJ2-1, with D perhaps assigned TRBD1 or TRBD2 (5 bases each). Germline loops: CDR1 MNHEY, CDR2 SVGAGI. The V gene lost 2 bases and the J gene lost 0 bases, with 11 bases spanning the gap. The CDR3 runs to 16 residues.

CDR3 nucleotide sequence: TGTGCCAGCAGCTCCCTCGGGGAACAGGCGGACACTGAAGCTTTCTTT. Translating it yields CASSSLGEQADTEAFF. The chain combines TRBV7-6 with TRBJ1-1; D is perhaps TRBD1 (5 bases). Germline CDR1 reads SGHVS; CDR2 reads FNYEAQ. Trimming pared 4 bases from V and 3 bases from J, leaving 18 bases between. CDR3 size: 16 residues.

This rearrangement joins TRBV12-3 or TRBV12-4 to TRBJ2-7; D might be TRBD1 (5 bases). Trimming cost V 3 bases and J 5 bases, with 11 bases left between them. The CDR3 totals 13 residues. The CDR3 sequence: CASSFSRVDEQYF. The CDR3 DNA reads TGTGCCAGCAGTTTCTCCAGGGTGGACGAGCAGTACTTC.

The chain uses TRBV2 and TRBJ2-7, with 12 bases matching TRBD2. V shed 1 base, J shed 2 bases, and the junction held 6 bases outside the gene matches. The CDR3 length is 17 residues. Germline loops: CDR1 SNHLY, CDR2 FYNNEI. This CDR3 is CASSEGTSGGLTYEQYV. Here the CDR3 DNA reads TGTGCCAGCAGTGAAGGTACTAGCGGGGGGCTCACCTACGAGCAGTACGTC.

CDR3 region: CASSPVGGLDTQYF. For the CDR3, the DNA is TGTGCCAGCAGTCCGGTGGGGGGGCTAGATACGCAGTATTTT. The chain employs TRBV6-5 and TRBJ2-3; tentatively, D is TRBD2 (7 bases). Per germline, CDR1 MNHEY and CDR2 SVGAGI. V was clipped by 5 bases and J by 5 bases, with 14 bases between them. The CDR3 consists of 14 residues.

This clonotype turned up a few times. V gene TRBV12-3 or TRBV12-4 combines with J gene TRBJ1-1, with D maybe TRBD1 (5 bases). CDR3 length: 17 amino acids. The V end lost 5 bases, the J end lost 0 bases, and 19 bases lay between the germline ends. The CDR3 DNA sequence: TGTGCCAGCAGTAAAGAGAGCTACGACAGAATGAACACTGAAGCTTTCTTT. Protein product: CASSKESYDRMNTEAFF.

This clonotype was counted only a few times. The chain uses TRBV12-3 or TRBV12-4 and TRBJ2-5, with no clear D. This CDR3 has 12 residues. V lost 3 bases and J 11 bases, leaving 13 bases between the germline ends. Here the CDR3 reads CASSFRPENQYF. CDR3 coding DNA: TGTGCCAGCAGTTTCCGTCCGGAAAATCAGTACTTC.

The chain uses TRBV28 and TRBJ2-1, with 11 nucleotides matching TRBD1. Germline trimming cut 7 bases from V and 5 bases from J; bases unmatched to any gene: 7. The length of the CDR3 is 15 residues. CDR1 MDHEN and CDR2 SYDVKM come from the germline V gene. As DNA, the CDR3 is TGTGCCAGCATTTCTCCGGGACAGGGGGACAATGAGCAGTTCTTC. Its protein is CASISPGQGDNEQFF.

In this sample, this clonotype turned up a few times. The chain recombines TRBV6-6 with TRBJ2-7, with D unclear. The V end lost 5 bases, the J end lost 3 bases, and 17 bases lay between the germline ends. Per the germline V gene, CDR1 is MNHNY and CDR2 is SVGAGI (reference sequence). The CDR3 has 15 amino acids. CDR3 nucleotide sequence: TGTGCCAGCAGTAGACGGCTAGGACGAGACTACGAGCAGTACGTC. It codes for CASSRRLGRDYEQYV.

J is TRBJ2-1 and V is TRBV25-1; D perhaps matches TRBD2 (5 bases). The V gene lost 1 base and the J gene lost 7 bases, with 8 bases spanning the gap. This CDR3 region has 13 residues. Germline V gene sequence: CDR1 MGHDK, CDR2 SYGVNS. CDR3 protein: CASSESGVNEQFF. In nucleotides, the CDR3 is TGTGCCAGCAGTGAATCCGGGGTAAATGAGCAGTTCTTC.